Shown below are 10 T cell receptor beta chains from a single sample sequenced in a study of CD8 T cells in ankylosing spondylitis. TCRdb itself ran the 5' RACE reads through MiXCR, one entry per CDR3 protein. The sample includes 150,000 to 200,000 distinct CDR3 sequences, around 16% of them seen just once. The sequenced sample consisted of blood, either unsorted or a sorted T cell fraction (not recorded which). These receptors all stem from a male donor with ankylosing spondylitis or in good health (not recorded which).

This clonotype was recorded at least ten times. The rearrangement uses TRBV5-1 and TRBJ1-1; tentative D call: TRBD1 (6 bases). Germline values: CDR1 SGHRS, CDR2 YFSETQ. The CDR3 sequence is 18 residues long. Trimming took off 4 bases at V and 4 bases at J, with 26 bases between the two ends. CDR3 sequence reads: CASSLTANPGTSSTEAFF. The CDR3 DNA follows: TGCGCCAGCAGCCTAACGGCTAATCCAGGGACAAGCAGCACTGAAGCTTTCTTT.

Ten or more counts support this clonotype. The rearrangement links TRBV5-1 to TRBJ1-1; perhaps TRBD1 as D (6 bases). There are 16 residues in the CDR3. Per germline, CDR1 SGHRS and CDR2 YFSETQ. V lost 1 base, J lost 5 bases, and 18 bases lay in between. CDR3 coding DNA: TGCGCCAGCAGCTTGTGGGGGTCGGGGGGCGAAACTGAAGCTTTCTTT. Protein sequence: CASSLWGSGGETEAFF. The complete variable domain, with remaining parts taken from reference TRBV5-1 and TRBJ1-1, reads KAGVTQTPRYLIKTRGQQVTLSCSPISGHRSVSWYQQTPGQGLQFLFEYFSETQRNKGNFPGRFSGRQFSNSRSEMNVSTLELGDSALYLCASSLWGSGGETEAFFGQGTRLTVV.

This clonotype showed up many times. The chain carries TRBV5-1 and TRBJ2-5, with D perhaps given as TRBD1 or TRBD2 (5 bases each). Trimming removed 0 bases at V and 7 bases at J, with 16 bases between. The germline V gene encodes CDR1 SGHRS and CDR2 YFSETQ. This CDR3 contains 15 residues. The CDR3 protein is CASSLVGDHRATQYF. The CDR3 region has the DNA TGCGCCAGCAGCTTGGTGGGGGACCACCGAGCGACCCAGTACTTC.

J is TRBJ1-2 and V is TRBV4-1; 7 bases align to TRBD1. CDR3 length: 15 residues. V trimming: 2 bases; J trimming: 8 bases; junction bases outside the gene matches: 11. Germline V CDR1 and CDR2: MGHRA, YSYEKL. CDR3 bases: TGCGCCAGCAGCCAACCACAGGGGCTTGGGGGCGGCTACACCTTC. Encoded protein: CASSQPQGLGGGYTF.

The chain uses TRBV2 and TRBJ1-2, with D possibly matching TRBD1 (5 bases). Trimming took off 7 bases at V and 8 bases at J, with 17 bases between the two ends. The CDR3 is 13 amino acids. CDR1 is SNHLY, CDR2 FYNNEI, per germline. CDR3 nucleotide sequence: TGTGCCAGCATCAGGGAGCCAGGGTACGGCTACACCTTC. Protein product: CASIREPGYGYTF. The complete variable domain, with remaining parts taken from reference TRBV2 and TRBJ1-2, reads EPEVTQTPSHQVTQMGQEVILRCVPISNHLYFYWYRQILGQKVEFLVSFYNNEISEKSEIFDDQFSVERPDGSNFTLKIRSTKLEDSAMYFCASIREPGYGYTFGSGTRLTVV.

This clonotype turned up a few times. The V call is TRBV5-1, the J call TRBJ1-1; D unclear. The CDR3 has 15 residues. Germline V gives CDR1 SGHRS, CDR2 YFSETQ. Between the trimmed V and J ends, which lost 0 bases and 3 bases, there was a span of 12 bases. Here the CDR3 reads CASSLAEGLDTEAFF. The CDR3 coding sequence is TGCGCCAGCAGCTTGGCCGAGGGATTGGACACTGAAGCTTTCTTT.

J is TRBJ2-3 and V is TRBV28; 7 nucleotides line up with TRBD1. The CDR3 has 15 residues. The junction had 7 bases not matched to a gene; V was cut back by 5 bases and J by 2 bases. The germline gives CDR1 MDHEN, CDR2 SYDVKM. CDR3 nucleotides: TGTGCCAGCAGTCTCGACAGGGTAATCACAGATACGCAGTATTTT. Translating it yields CASSLDRVITDTQYF.

This clonotype was found many times. The chain carries TRBV5-5 and TRBJ2-3; D is uncertain. Per the germline V gene, CDR1 is SGHKS and CDR2 is YYEKEE (reference sequence). This CDR3 is built from 12 residues. V lost 3 bases, J lost 4 bases, and 6 bases lay in between. The CDR3 protein is CASSSRSDTQYF. The CDR3 DNA sequence: TGTGCCAGCAGCTCGAGGTCAGATACGCAGTATTTT.

This clonotype was picked up many times. V gene TRBV10-3 combines with J gene TRBJ2-5, with a weak D call TRBD1 (5 bases). Germline V CDR1 and CDR2: ENHRY, SYGVKD. V was shortened by 4 bases and J by 5 bases, with 17 bases between the two germline ends. The CDR3 is 15 amino acids. Here the CDR3 DNA reads TGTGCCATCAGTGCCCTCAGCCAGGGAAGGGAGACCCAGTACTTC. Translating gives CAISALSQGRETQYF.

The chain recombines TRBV5-6 with TRBJ2-1, with 9 nucleotides matching TRBD1. Germline CDR1 SGHDT, CDR2 YYEEEE. This CDR3 spans 15 amino acids. Losses at the gene ends were 4 bases for V and 8 bases for J; bases not matched to a gene: 10. The CDR3 region is CASSGTGFNRDEQFF. DNA for the CDR3: TGTGCCAGCAGCGGGACAGGGTTTAATCGCGATGAGCAGTTCTTC.